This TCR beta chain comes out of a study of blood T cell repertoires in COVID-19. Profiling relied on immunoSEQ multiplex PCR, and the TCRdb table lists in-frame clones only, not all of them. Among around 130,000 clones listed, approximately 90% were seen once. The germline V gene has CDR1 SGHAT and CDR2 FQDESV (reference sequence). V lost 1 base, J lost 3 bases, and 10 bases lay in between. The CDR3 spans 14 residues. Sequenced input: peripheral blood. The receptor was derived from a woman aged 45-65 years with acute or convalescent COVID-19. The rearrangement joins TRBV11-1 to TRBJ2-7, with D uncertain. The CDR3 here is CASSLVYGGYEQYF. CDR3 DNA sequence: TGTGCCAGCAGCTTAGTCTACGGTGGCTACGAGCAGTACTTC.